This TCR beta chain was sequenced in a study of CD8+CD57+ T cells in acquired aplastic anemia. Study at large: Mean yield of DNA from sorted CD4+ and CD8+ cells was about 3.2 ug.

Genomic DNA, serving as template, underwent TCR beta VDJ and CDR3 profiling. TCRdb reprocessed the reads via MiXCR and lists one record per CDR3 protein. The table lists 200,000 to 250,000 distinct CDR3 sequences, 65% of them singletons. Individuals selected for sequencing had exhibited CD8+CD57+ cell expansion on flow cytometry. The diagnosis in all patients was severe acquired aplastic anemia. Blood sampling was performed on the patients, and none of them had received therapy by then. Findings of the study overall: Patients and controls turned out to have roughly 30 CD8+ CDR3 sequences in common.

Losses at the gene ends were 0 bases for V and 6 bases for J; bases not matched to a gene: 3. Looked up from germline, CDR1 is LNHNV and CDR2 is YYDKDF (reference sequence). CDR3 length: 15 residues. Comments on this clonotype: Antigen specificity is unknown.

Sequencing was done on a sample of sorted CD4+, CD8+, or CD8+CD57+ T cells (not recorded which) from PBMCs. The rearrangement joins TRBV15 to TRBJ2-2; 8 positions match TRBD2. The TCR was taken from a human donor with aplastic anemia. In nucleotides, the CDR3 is TGTGCCACCAGCAGAGAGTCTAGCGGGCCCGGGGAGCTGTTTTTT. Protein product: CATSRESSGPGELFF.